The T cell receptor beta chain described here comes from a study of blood T cells in healthy people across ages. General observations from the study: PBMCs left unsorted prevented a conclusive naive versus antigen-experienced comparison.

Next came a second PCR, run for about 7 to 12 cycles, which used a sample-barcoded 5' primer along with a J-beta primer mix. TCRdb reprocessed the 5' RACE reads with MiXCR, giving one entry per CDR3 protein. Of around 1,000,000 distinct CDR3 sequences in the sample, under 30% were seen once. The V gene lost 5 bases and the J gene lost 0 bases, with 7 bases spanning the gap. CDR3 length: 14 amino acids. In regard to this clonotype: Its antigen is currently unknown.

The sample was also linked to a second study, of T cells of mothers and their children. As that report states: No persistent microchimeric T cell clones were detected.

The sequence came from a girl aged 2 to 9 in good health. The specimen was blood. The chain is built from TRBV12-3 or TRBV12-4 and TRBJ2-2; a possible D gene is TRBD2 (5 bases). CDR3 nucleotide sequence: TGTGCCAGCAGTGCGGGTACGAACACCGGGGAGCTGTTTTTT. Its protein is CASSAGTNTGELFF.